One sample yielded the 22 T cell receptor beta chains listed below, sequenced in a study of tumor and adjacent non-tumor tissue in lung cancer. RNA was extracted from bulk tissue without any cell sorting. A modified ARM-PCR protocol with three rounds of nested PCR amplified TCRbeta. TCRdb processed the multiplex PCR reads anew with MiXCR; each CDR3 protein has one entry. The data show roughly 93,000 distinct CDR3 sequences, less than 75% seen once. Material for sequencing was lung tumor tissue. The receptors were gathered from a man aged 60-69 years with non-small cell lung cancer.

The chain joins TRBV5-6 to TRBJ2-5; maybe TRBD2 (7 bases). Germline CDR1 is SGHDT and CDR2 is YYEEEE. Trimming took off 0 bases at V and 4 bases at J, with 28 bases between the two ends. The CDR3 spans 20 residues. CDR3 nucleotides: TGTGCCAGCAGCTTGGCGGGGAGGGGGGTAGCGGGTCTACGGGGAGAGACCCAGTACTTC. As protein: CASSLAGRGVAGLRGETQYF.

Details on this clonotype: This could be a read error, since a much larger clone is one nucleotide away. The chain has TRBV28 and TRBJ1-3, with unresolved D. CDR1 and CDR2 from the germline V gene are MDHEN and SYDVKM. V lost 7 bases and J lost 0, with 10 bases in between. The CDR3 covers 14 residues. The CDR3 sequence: CASKGLYSGNTIYF. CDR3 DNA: TGTGCCAGCAAGGGCCTCTACTCTGGAAACACCATATATTTT.

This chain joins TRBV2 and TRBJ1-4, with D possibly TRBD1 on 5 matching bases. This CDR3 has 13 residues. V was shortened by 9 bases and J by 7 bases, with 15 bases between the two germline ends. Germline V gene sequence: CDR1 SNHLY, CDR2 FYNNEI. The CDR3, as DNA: TGTGCCAGTGAAGACAGCGGAAGTGAAAAACTGTTTTTT. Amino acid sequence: CASEDSGSEKLFF. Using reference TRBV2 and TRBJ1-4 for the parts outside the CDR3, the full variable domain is EPEVTQTPSHQVTQMGQEVILRCVPISNHLYFYWYRQILGQKVEFLVSFYNNEISEKSEIFDDQFSVERPDGSNFTLKIRSTKLEDSAMYFCASEDSGSEKLFFGSGTQLSVL.

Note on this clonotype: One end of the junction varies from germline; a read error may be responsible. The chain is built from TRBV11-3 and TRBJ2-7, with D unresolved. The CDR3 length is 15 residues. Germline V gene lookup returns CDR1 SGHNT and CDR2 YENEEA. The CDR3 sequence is CASSLDCTSSYEQYF. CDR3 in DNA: TGTGCCAGCAGCTTAGACTGTACAAGCTCCTATGAGCAGTACTTC.

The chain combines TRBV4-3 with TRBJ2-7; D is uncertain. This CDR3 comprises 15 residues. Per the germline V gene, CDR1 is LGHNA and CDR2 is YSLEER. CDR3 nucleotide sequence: TGCGCCAGCAGCCAAGGAATCGGAGCAGGTGACGAGCAGTACGTT. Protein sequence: CASSQGIGAGDEQYV.

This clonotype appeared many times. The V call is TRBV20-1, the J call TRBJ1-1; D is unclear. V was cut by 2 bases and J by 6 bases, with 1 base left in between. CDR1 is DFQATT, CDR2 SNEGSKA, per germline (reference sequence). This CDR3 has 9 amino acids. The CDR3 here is CSARPEAFF. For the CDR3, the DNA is TGCAGTGCTAGACCTGAAGCTTTCTTT.

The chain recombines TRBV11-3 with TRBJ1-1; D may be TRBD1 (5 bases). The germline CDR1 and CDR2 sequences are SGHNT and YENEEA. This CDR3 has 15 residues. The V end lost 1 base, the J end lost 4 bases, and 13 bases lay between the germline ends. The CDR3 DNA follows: TGTGCCAGCAGCTTAGGACCGGGGCTAGGCACTGAAGCTTTCTTT. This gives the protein CASSLGPGLGTEAFF.

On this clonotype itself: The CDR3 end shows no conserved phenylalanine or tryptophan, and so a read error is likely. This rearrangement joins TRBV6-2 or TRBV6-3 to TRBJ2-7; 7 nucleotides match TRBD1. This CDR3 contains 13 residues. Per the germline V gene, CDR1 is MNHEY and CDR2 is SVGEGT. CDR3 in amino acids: CISSWDSSNEQYL. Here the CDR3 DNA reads TGTATCAGCAGTTGGGACAGCTCGAACGAGCAGTACCTC.

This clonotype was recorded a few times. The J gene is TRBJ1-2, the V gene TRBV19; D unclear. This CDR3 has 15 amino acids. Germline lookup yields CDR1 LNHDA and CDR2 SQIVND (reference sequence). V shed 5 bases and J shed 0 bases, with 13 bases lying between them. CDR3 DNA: TGTGCCAGTAGTCCCCGATTCACCCCTAACTATGGCTACACCTTC. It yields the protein CASSPRFTPNYGYTF.

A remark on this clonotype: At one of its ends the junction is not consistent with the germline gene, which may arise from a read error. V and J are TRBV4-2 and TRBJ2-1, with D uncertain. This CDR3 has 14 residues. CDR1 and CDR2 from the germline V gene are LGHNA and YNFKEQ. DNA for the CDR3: TGTGTCCGCAGCCAAGTAGTAATCGGCAATGAGCAGCTCTTC. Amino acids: CVRSQVVIGNEQLF.

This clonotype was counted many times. Here the CDR3 DNA reads TGCAGTGCTAGAGTTGGGGGACAGGGGAATTCACCCCTCCACTTT. This sequence encodes CSARVGGQGNSPLHF. This chain joins TRBV20-1 and TRBJ1-6; 10 bases are shared with TRBD1. Trimming at V came to 1 base and at J to 7 bases, leaving 4 bases not matched to a gene. The germline V gene encodes CDR1 DFQATT and CDR2 SNEGSKA (reference sequence). This CDR3 comprises 15 residues.

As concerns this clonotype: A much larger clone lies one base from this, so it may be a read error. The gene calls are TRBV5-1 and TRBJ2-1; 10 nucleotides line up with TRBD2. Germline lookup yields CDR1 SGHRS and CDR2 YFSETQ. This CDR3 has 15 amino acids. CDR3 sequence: CARSFTSGNYNEQFF. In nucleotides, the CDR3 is TGCGCCAGAAGCTTCACTAGCGGGAATTACAATGAGCAGTTCTTC.

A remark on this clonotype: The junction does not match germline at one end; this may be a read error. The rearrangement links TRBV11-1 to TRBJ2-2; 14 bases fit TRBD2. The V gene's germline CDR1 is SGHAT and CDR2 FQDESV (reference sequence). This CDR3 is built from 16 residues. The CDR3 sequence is CASGIGTSGSDGELLF. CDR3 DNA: TGTGCCAGCGGCATTGGGACTAGCGGGAGCGACGGGGAGCTGCTTTTT.

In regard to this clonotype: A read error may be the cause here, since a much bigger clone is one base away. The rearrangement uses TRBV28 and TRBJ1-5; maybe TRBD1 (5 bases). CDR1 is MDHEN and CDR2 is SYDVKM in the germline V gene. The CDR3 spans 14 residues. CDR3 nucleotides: TGTGCCAGCTGTTTTGGGGCAGGGAATCAGCCCCAGCATTTT. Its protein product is CASCFGAGNQPQHF.

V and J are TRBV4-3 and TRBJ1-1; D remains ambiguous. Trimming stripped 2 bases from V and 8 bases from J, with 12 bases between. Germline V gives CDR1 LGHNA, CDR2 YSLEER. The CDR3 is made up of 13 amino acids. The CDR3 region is CASSQYLSTEAFF. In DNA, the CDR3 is TGCGCCAGCAGCCAATATCTATCAACCGAAGCTTTCTTT.

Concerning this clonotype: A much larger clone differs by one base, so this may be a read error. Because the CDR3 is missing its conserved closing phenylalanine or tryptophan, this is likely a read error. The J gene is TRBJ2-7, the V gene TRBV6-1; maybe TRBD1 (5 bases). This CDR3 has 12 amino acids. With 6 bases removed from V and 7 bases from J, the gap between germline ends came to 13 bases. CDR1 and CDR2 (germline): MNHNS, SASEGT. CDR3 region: CASSFQGWEQYS. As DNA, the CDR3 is TGTGCCAGCAGCTTCCAGGGTTGGGAGCAGTACTCC.

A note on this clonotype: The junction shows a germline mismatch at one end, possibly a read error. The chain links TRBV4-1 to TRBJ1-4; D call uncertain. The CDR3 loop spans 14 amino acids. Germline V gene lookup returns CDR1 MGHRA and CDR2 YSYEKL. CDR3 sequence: CASRRTGSHEKLFF. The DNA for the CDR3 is TGCGCCAGCAGGCGGACTGGGTCGCATGAAAAATTGTTTTTT.

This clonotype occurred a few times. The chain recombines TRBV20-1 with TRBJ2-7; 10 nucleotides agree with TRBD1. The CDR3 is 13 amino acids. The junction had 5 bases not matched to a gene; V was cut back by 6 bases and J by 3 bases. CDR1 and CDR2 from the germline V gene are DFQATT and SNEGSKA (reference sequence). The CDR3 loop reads CSAVGQGIYEQYF. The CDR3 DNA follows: TGCAGTGCAGTGGGACAGGGGATCTACGAGCAGTACTTC.

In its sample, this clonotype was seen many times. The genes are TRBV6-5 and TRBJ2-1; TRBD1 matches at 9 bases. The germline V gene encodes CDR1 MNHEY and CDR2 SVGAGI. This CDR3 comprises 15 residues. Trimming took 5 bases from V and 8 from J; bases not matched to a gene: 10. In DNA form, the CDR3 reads TGTGCCAGCAGTACAACAGGGGGCCATAATTATGAGCAGTTCTTC. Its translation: CASSTTGGHNYEQFF.

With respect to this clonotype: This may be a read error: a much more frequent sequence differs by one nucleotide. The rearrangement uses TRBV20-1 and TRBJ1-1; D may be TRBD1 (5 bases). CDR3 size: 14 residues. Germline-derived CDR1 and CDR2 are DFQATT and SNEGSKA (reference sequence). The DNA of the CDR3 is TGCACTGCCAAAAATGCAGGGAAGAACACTGAAGCTTTCTTT. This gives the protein CTAKNAGKNTEAFF.

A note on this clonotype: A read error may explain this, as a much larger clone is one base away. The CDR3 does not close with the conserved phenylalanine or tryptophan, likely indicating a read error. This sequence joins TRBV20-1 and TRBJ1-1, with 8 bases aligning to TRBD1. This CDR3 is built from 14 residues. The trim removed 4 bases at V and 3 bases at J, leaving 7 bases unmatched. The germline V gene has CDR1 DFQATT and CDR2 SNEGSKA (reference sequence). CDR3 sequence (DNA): TGCAGTGCTACTTACCTACAGGGGGACACTGAAGCTTTCTCT. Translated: CSATYLQGDTEAFS.

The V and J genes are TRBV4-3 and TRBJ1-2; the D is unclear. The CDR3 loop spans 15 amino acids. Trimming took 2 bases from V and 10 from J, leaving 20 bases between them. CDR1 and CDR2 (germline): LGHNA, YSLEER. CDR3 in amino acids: CASSQSLAGTHDYTF. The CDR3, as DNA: TGCGCCAGCAGCCAATCGTTGGCAGGAACCCATGACTACACCTTC.